One and the same sample provided the 9 T cell receptor beta chains below, sequenced in a study of vaccination effects on CD4 cells after COVID-19. TCRdb keeps only in-frame clones here, not all; method: immunoSEQ multiplex PCR. Among around 71,000 clones listed, around 76% were seen once. After expansion with viral peptide pools in the ViraFEST assay, antigen-specific CD4+ T cells were sequenced. Subsequent to roughly 10 days of culture, CD4+ T cells were isolated. Prior SARS-CoV-2 infection was absent in the vaccine recipients, as shown by negative nucleocapsid antibodies. Their antigens remain unidentified. Specimen: CD4+ T cells from PBMCs cultured with HCoV-OC43 spike peptides, collected before COVID-19 vaccination. Indicated subset: HCoV-OC43 spike overlapping peptide pool stimulation. The source of these receptors is a human donor who received a COVID-19 vaccine.

This sequence joins TRBV12-5 and TRBJ1-6, with D perhaps TRBD1 (6 bases). CDR1 and CDR2 (germline): LGHNT, FRNRAP. Trimming shortened V by 5 bases and J by 8 bases, and 16 bases separated the two germline ends. The CDR3 runs 15 residues. The CDR3 DNA is TGTGCTAGTGGTAACGGACAGCCAGGGGATTCACCCCTCCACTTT. Protein: CASGNGQPGDSPLHF.

Here the CDR3 DNA reads TGTGCCAGCAAGGGCAGCCTCTATGGCTACACCTTC. Its protein is CASKGSLYGYTF. The chain has TRBV28 and TRBJ1-2; D not resolved. Germline assignment: CDR1 MDHEN and CDR2 SYDVKM. Trimming stripped 7 bases from V and 4 bases from J, with 10 bases between. This CDR3 has 12 amino acids.

The genes are TRBV7-2 and TRBJ2-3, with D possibly matching TRBD1 (6 bases). The CDR3 is made up of 15 amino acids. The germline CDR1 and CDR2 sequences are SGHTA and FQGNSA. Trimming took 5 bases from V and 5 from J, leaving 17 bases between them. The CDR3 DNA follows: TGTGCCAGCAGCATAACAGGGTTGGTGGGAGATACGCAGTATTTT. Translated: CASSITGLVGDTQYF.

The rearrangement links TRBV5-6 to TRBJ2-3, with D possibly matching TRBD2 (5 bases). The CDR3 consists of 15 residues. In germline, CDR1 is SGHDT, CDR2 YYEEEE. V was cut by 4 bases and J by 0 bases, with 12 bases left in between. The CDR3 DNA reads as TGTGCCAGCAGCATGCCGACTACTAGCACAGATACGCAGTATTTT. Protein sequence: CASSMPTTSTDTQYF.

This clone has a single count. This sequence joins TRBV6-5 and TRBJ1-4; 7 bases fit TRBD1. Germline trimming cut 6 bases from V and 5 bases from J; bases unmatched to any gene: 6. The CDR3 covers 14 residues. Germline lookup yields CDR1 MNHEY and CDR2 SVGAGI. The CDR3 loop is CASSDREGNEKLFF. DNA for the CDR3: TGTGCCAGCAGCGACAGGGAGGGGAATGAAAAACTGTTTTTT.

The V gene is TRBV9, the J gene TRBJ2-1; D uncertain. The CDR3 extends over 13 amino acids. Germline values: CDR1 SGDLS, CDR2 YYNGEE. Trimming removed 4 bases from V and 9 bases from J, with 14 bases in between. In nucleotides, the CDR3 is TGTGCCAGCAGCCCCTCACTCGGAAGTGAGCAGTTCTTC. It yields the protein CASSPSLGSEQFF.

Regarding this clone: The junction differs from germline at one of its ends, possibly a read error. The V gene is TRBV28, the J gene TRBJ1-1, with TRBD1 matching 9 bases. Germline-derived CDR1 and CDR2 are MDHEN and SYDVKM. The CDR3 spans 11 residues. The CDR3 nucleotides read TGTGCCAGCAGTTGGGACAGGGCCCCTCTCTTT. Amino acids: CASSWDRAPLF.

This sequence joins TRBV7-2 and TRBJ1-5; D is uncertain. The germline gives CDR1 SGHTA, CDR2 FQGNSA. The V end lost 1 base, the J end lost 0 bases, and 16 bases lay between the germline ends. The CDR3 contains 18 residues. CDR3 nucleotide sequence: TGTGCCAGCAGCTTAGTTCATATTCCCCGTTATAGCAATCAGCCCCAGCATTTT. Its translation is CASSLVHIPRYSNQPQHF.

The sample holds a few counts of this clone. The DNA of the CDR3 is TGTGCCAGCAGTGAACCGGGGACATTGACCTACGAGCAGTACGTC. Translation gives CASSEPGTLTYEQYV. This chain uses TRBV6-1 with TRBJ2-7, with TRBD1 as a possible D gene (6 bases). The V and J ends lost 2 bases and 2 bases respectively, with 13 bases between them. The CDR3 has 15 amino acids. Germline loops: CDR1 MNHNS, CDR2 SASEGT.